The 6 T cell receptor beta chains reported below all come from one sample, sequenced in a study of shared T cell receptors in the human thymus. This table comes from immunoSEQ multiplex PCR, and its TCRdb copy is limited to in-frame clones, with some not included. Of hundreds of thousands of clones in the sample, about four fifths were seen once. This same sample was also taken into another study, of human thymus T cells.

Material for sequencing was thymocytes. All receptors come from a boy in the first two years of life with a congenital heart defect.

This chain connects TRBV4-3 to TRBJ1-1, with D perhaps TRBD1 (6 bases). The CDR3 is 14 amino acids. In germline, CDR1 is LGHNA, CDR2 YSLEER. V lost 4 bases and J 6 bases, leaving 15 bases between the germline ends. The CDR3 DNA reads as TGCGCCAGCAGCCGAGGACAGCCTGGGGCTGAAGCTTTCTTT. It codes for CASSRGQPGAEAFF.

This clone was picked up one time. Here the CDR3 reads CSGGARDRGTDTQYF. CDR3 nucleotide sequence: TGCAGCGGCGGAGCTCGAGACAGGGGCACAGATACGCAGTATTTT. V usage is TRBV29-1 and J usage is TRBJ2-3; 7 bases line up with TRBD1. V shed 7 bases and J 1 base; nucleotides not matched to a gene: 11. The CDR3 runs to 15 residues. Germline loops: CDR1 SQVTM, CDR2 ANQGSEA.

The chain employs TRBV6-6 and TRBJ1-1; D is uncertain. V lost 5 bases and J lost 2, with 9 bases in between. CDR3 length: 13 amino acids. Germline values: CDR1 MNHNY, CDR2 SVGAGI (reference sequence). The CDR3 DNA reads TGTGCCAGCAGTAATACACGTAACACTGAAGCTTTCTTT. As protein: CASSNTRNTEAFF.

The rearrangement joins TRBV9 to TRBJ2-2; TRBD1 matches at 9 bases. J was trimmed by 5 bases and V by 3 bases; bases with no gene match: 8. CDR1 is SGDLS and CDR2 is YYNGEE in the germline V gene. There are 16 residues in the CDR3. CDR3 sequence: CASSGHRGLGTGELFF. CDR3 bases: TGTGCCAGCAGCGGCCACAGGGGGCTTGGGACCGGGGAGCTGTTTTTT.

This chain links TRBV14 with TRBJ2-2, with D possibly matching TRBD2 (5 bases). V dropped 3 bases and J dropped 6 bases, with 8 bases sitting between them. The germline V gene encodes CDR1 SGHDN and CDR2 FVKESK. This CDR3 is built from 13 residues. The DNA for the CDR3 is TGTGCCAGCAGCCAGGACTTGGCCGGGGAGCTGTTTTTT. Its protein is CASSQDLAGELFF. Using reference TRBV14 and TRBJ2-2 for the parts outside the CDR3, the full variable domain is EAGVTQFPSHSVIEKGQTVTLRCDPISGHDNLYWYRRVMGKEIKFLLHFVKESKQDESGMPNNRFLAERTGGTYSTLKVQPAELEDSGVYFCASSQDLAGELFFGEGSRLTVL.

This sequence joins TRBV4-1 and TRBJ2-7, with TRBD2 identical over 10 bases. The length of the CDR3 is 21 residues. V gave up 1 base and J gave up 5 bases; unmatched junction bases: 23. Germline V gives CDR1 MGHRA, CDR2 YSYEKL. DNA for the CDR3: TGCGCCAGCAGCCAAGTGACAGGGAGGGCCAGCGGGAGGGCCGAAGAAGACGAGCAGTACTTC. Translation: CASSQVTGRASGRAEEDEQYF.